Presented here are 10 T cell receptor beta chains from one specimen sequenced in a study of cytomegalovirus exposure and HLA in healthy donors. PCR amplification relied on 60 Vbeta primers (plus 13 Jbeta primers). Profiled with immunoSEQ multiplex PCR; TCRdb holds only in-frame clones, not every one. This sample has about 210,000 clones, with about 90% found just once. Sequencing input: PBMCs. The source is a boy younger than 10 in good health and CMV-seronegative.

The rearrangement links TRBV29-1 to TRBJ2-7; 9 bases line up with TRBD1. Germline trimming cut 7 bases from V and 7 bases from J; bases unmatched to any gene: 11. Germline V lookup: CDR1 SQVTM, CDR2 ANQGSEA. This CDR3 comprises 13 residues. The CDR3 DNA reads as TGCAGCGCTGTCCCGGGACAGGGTCCGGAGCAGTACTTC. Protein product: CSAVPGQGPEQYF.

CDR3 residues: CATYRRDSNSPLHF. The CDR3 region has the DNA TGTGCCACCTATAGACGGGACAGCAATTCACCCCTCCACTTT. This rearrangement joins TRBV2 to TRBJ1-6; 7 bases are a match to TRBD1. The CDR3 contains 14 residues. Trimming at V came to 10 bases and at J to 7 bases, leaving 10 bases not matched to a gene. Germline lookup yields CDR1 SNHLY and CDR2 FYNNEI.

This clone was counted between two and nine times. CDR3 amino acids: CASSYKSGSSGNTIYF. Written as DNA, the CDR3 is TGTGCCAGCAGTTACAAGTCGGGAAGCTCGGGAAACACCATATATTTT. The chain is built from TRBV6-6 and TRBJ1-3; no definite D call. This CDR3 is built from 16 residues. Trimming cost V 2 bases and J 4 bases, with 15 bases left between them. Germline loops: CDR1 MNHNY, CDR2 SVGAGI (reference sequence).

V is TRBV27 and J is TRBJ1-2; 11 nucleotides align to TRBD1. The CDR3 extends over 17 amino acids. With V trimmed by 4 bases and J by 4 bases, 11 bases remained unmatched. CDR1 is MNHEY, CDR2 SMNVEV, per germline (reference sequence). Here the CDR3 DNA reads TGTGCCAGCAGTTCGGGACACCGGACAGGGGGCATCTATGGCTACACCTTC. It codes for CASSSGHRTGGIYGYTF.

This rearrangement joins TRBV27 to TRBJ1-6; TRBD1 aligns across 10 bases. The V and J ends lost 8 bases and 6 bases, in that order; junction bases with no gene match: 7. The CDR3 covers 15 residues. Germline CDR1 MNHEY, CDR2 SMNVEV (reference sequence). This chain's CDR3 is CASQGGQGTNSPLHF. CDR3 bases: TGTGCCAGCCAGGGGGGACAGGGGACTAATTCACCCCTCCACTTT.

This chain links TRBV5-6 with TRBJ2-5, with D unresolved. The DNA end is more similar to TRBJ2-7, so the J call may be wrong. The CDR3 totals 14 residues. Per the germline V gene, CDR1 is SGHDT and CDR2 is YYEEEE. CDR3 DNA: TGTGCCAGCAGCTTGGGCCCGAACCCGTACGAGCAGTACTTC. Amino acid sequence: CASSLGPNPYEQYF.

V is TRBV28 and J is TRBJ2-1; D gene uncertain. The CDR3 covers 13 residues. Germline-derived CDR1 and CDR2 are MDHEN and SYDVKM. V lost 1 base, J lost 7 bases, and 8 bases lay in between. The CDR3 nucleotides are TGTGCCAGCAGTTTATCCGCCCTAAATGAGCAGTTCTTC. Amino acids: CASSLSALNEQFF.

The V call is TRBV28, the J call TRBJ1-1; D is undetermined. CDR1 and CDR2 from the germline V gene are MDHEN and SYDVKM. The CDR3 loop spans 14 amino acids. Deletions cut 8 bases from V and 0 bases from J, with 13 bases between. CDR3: CASAKSGMNTEAFF. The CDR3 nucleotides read TGTGCCAGCGCCAAGAGCGGGATGAACACTGAAGCTTTCTTT.

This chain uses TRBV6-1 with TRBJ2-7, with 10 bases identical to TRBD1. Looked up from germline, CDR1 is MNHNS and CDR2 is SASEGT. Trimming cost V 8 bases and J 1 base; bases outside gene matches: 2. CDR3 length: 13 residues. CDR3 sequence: CASGTGASYEQYF. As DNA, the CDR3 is TGTGCCAGCGGGACAGGGGCTTCCTACGAGCAGTACTTC.

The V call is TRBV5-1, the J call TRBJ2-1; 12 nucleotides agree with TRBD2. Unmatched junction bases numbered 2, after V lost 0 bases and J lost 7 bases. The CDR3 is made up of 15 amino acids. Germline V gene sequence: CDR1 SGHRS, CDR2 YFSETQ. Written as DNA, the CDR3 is TGCGCCAGCAGCTTGGCTAGCGGGAGGGTTAATGAGCAGTTCTTC. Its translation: CASSLASGRVNEQFF.